This T cell receptor beta chain is drawn from a study of T-cell reconstitution after alpha-beta-depleted transplantation in children. General study results and limits: T-cell numbers and diversity, one year after transplant, stemmed largely from T cells that were newly produced. It was surviving recipient T cells and thymic progenitors that gave some patients high TCRbeta diversity at day 60.

Using unique molecular identifiers, the investigators prepared the TCRbeta library. TCRdb redid the calling of the PCR reads with MiXCR, one entry per CDR3 protein. The table lists fewer than 450,000 distinct CDR3 sequences, around 15% of them singletons. A few counts support this clonotype. Antigen specificity is unknown. The clonotype comes from a male patient between 2 and 10 years old who had a stem cell transplant for acute lymphoblastic leukemia, so the T cells may come from the graft donor. The input for sequencing was PBMCs, mostly from graft donor cells, taken 360 days after TCRalphabeta/CD19-depleted stem cell transplant.

CDR3 nucleotides: TGTGCCAGCAGCTTAGGGGTTATAGAGACCCAGTACTTC. Translating gives CASSLGVIETQYF. The gene calls are TRBV7-8 and TRBJ2-5; D remains ambiguous. The CDR3 spans 13 residues. Germline CDR1 is SGHVS and CDR2 is FQNEAQ. The ends were cut back, 1 base at V and 4 bases at J, with 7 bases in the middle. The full variable domain, completed using reference TRBV7-8 and TRBJ2-5, is GAGVSQSPRYKVAKRGQDVALRCDPISGHVSLFWYQQALGQGPEFLTYFQNEAQLDKSGLPSDRFFAERPEGSVSTLKIQRTQQEDSAVYLCASSLGVIETQYFGPGTRLLVL.